A single sample is the source of the 7 T cell receptor beta chains below, sequenced in a study of lymphopenia after photon versus proton radiotherapy. Sequencing was performed with immunoSEQ multiplex PCR; in TCRdb, only in-frame clones are kept and a portion is missing. The profile shows 35,000 to 40,000 clones, about 85% of them singletons. Here the sequenced sample was peripheral blood, taken from a patient treated with photon-based radiotherapy. All receptors derive from a man aged 50 to 59 with gastric cancer.

This sequence joins TRBV6-5 and TRBJ1-2, with D possibly being TRBD1 (6 bases). CDR3 length: 14 residues. Per the germline V gene, CDR1 is MNHEY and CDR2 is SVGAGI. V shed 4 bases and J shed 4 bases, with 13 bases lying between them. DNA for the CDR3: TGTGCCAGCAGTTCTCCCGGGACACGCTATGGCTACACCTTC. It codes for CASSSPGTRYGYTF.

This chain connects TRBV5-1 to TRBJ2-1; maybe TRBD2 (5 bases). From germline, CDR1 is SGHRS and CDR2 YFSETQ. V gave up 2 bases and J gave up 3 bases, with 15 bases separating them. This CDR3 has 16 residues. The CDR3 here is CASSLTVRDSYNEQFF. In nucleotides, the CDR3 is TGCGCCAGCAGCTTAACCGTACGGGATAGCTACAATGAGCAGTTCTTC.

This clone was recorded a few times. Written as DNA, the CDR3 is TGCGCCAGCAGCCGGGGGGACAGGCGATTGAACACTGAAGCTTTCTTT. Protein product: CASSRGDRRLNTEAFF. V usage is TRBV5-1 and J usage is TRBJ1-1; 8 bases agree with TRBD1. After removal of 4 bases from V and 0 bases from J, the junction contained 8 bases not matched to a gene. This CDR3 is built from 16 residues. Germline V lookup: CDR1 SGHRS, CDR2 YFSETQ.

The chain carries TRBV28 and TRBJ2-7, with D possibly TRBD2 on 6 matching bases. V lost 2 bases and J 6 bases, leaving 20 bases between the germline ends. CDR1 MDHEN and CDR2 SYDVKM come from the germline V gene. This CDR3 comprises 16 residues. CDR3 in amino acids: CASSLPGHREISEQYF. The DNA for the CDR3 is TGTGCCAGCAGTTTACCCGGACACCGGGAGATTTCCGAGCAGTACTTC.

The rearrangement joins TRBV5-1 to TRBJ2-3; D is uncertain. The germline V and J ends were trimmed by 0 bases and 4 bases, with 3 bases remaining between them. Looked up from germline, CDR1 is SGHRS and CDR2 is YFSETQ. This CDR3 comprises 12 residues. For the CDR3, the DNA is TGCGCCAGCAGCTTGGGGGCAGATACGCAGTATTTT. This encodes CASSLGADTQYF.

CDR3 DNA sequence: TGTGCCAGCTCAACGGCAGGGGGGATGACTGAAGCTTTCTTT. Translated, it gives CASSTAGGMTEAFF. The chain uses TRBV18 and TRBJ1-1; 7 bases agree with TRBD1. From germline, CDR1 is KGHSH and CDR2 LQKENI. The CDR3 runs 14 residues. J gave up 5 bases and V 5 bases, and 8 bases lay outside the gene matches.

The gene calls are TRBV28 and TRBJ2-3; D may be TRBD2 (5 bases). CDR1 and CDR2 (germline): MDHEN, SYDVKM. The CDR3 loop spans 16 amino acids. V shed 5 bases and J shed 1 base, with 16 bases lying between them. CDR3 DNA sequence: TGTGCCAGCAGTCCCCGGGGTCGTTACCGCACAGATACGCAGTATTTT. Translation gives CASSPRGRYRTDTQYF. Complete variable domain (other parts from reference TRBV28 and TRBJ2-3): DVKVTQSSRYLVKRTGEKVFLECVQDMDHENMFWYRQDPGLGLRLIYFSYDVKMKEKGDIPEGYSVSREKKERFSLILESASTNQTSMYLCASSPRGRYRTDTQYFGPGTRLTVL.